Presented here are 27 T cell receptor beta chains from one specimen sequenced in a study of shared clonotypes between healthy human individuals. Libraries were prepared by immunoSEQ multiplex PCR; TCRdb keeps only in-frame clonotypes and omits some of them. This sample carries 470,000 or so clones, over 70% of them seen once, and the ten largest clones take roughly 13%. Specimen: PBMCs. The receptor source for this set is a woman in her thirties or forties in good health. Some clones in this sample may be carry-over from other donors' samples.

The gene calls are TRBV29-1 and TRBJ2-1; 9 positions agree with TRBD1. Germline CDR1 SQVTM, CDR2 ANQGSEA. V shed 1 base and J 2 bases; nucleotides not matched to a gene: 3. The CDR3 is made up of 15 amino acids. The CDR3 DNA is TGCAGCGTTGAAGGGGGACAGGGTACCTACAATGAGCAGTTCTTC. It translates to CSVEGGQGTYNEQFF.

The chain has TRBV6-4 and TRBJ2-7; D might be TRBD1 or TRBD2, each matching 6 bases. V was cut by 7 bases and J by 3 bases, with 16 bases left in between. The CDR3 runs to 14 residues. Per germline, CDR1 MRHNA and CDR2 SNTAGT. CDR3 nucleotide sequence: TGTGCCAGCAATCCGACGGGGGCCTTCTACGAGCAGTACTTC. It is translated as CASNPTGAFYEQYF.

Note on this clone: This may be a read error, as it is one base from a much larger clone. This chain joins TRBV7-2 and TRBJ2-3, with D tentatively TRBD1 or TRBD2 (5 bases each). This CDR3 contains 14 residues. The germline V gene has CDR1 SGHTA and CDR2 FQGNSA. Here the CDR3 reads CASGLARGADTQYF. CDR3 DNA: TGTGCCAGCGGCTTAGCGAGAGGGGCAGATACGCAGTATTTT.

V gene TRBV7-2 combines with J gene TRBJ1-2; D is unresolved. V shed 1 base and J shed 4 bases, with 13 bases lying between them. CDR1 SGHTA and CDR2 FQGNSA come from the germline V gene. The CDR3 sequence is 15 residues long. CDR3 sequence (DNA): TGTGCCAGCAGCTTAGAGCCCGGCAGCCCCTATGGCTACACCTTC. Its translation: CASSLEPGSPYGYTF.

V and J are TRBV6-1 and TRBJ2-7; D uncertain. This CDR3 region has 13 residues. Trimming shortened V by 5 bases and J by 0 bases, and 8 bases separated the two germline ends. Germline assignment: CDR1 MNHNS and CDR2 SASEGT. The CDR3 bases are TGTGCCAGCAGTAAAAGCCTCTCCTACGAGCAGTACTTC. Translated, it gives CASSKSLSYEQYF.

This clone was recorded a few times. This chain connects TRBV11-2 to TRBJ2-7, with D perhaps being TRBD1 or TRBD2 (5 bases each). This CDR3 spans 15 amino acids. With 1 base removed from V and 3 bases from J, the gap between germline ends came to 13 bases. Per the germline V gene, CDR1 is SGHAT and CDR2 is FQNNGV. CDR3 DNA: TGTGCCAGCAGCTTAGGCTGGGACGGAAACTACGAGCAGTACTTC. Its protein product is CASSLGWDGNYEQYF.

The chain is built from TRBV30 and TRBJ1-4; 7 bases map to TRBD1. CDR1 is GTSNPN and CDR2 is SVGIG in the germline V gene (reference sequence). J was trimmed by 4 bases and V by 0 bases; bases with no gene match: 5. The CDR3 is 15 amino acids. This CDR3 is CAWSVGTGVNEKLFF. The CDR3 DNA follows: TGTGCCTGGAGTGTAGGTACAGGGGTTAATGAAAAACTGTTTTTT.

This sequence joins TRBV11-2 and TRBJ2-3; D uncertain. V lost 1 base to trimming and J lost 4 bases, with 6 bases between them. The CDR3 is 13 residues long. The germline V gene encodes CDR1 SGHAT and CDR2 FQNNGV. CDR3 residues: CASSLGTADTQYF. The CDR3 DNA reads TGTGCCAGCAGCTTAGGCACAGCAGATACGCAGTATTTT.

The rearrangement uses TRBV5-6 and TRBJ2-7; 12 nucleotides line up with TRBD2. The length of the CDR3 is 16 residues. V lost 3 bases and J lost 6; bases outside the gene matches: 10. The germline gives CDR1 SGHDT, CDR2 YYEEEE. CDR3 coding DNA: TGTGCCAGCAGCTATTCCCTGCTAGCGGGAGGGGGCGAGCAGTACTTC. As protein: CASSYSLLAGGGEQYF.

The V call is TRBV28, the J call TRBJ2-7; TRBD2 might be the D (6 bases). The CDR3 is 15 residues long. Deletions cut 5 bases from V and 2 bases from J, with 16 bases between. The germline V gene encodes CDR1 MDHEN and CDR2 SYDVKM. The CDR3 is CASSPPPGLPYEQYF. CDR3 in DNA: TGTGCCAGCAGTCCCCCCCCTGGACTACCCTACGAGCAGTACTTC.

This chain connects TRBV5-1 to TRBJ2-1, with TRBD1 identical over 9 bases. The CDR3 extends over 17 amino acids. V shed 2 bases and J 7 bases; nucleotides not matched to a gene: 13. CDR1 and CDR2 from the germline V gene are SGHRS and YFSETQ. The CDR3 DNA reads TGCGCCAGCAGCTTAATCGGTTTGGGGACAGGGATGAATGAGCAGTTCTTC. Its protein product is CASSLIGLGTGMNEQFF.

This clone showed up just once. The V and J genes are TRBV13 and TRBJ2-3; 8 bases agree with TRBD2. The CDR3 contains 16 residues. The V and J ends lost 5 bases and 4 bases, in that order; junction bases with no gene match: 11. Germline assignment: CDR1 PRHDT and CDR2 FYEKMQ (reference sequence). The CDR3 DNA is TGTGCCAGCAGCCCTCGTCAGCGGGAGTATCCAGATACGCAGTATTTT. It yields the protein CASSPRQREYPDTQYF.

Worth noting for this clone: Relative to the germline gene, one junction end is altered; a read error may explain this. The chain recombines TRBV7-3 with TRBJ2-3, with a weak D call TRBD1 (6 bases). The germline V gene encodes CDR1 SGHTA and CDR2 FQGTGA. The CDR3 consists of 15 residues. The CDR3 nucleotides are TGTGCCAGCAGCTTAGGTCCCAGGGGCACTGATACGCAGTATTTT. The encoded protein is CASSLGPRGTDTQYF.

The CDR3 coding sequence is TGTGCCAGCAGCCTCGAGACTAGCGGGGGCTCCTACGAGCAGTACTTC. Amino acids: CASSLETSGGSYEQYF. The chain employs TRBV11-2 and TRBJ2-7, with TRBD2 identical over 12 bases. The V and J ends lost 5 bases and 0 bases, in that order; junction bases with no gene match: 5. From germline, CDR1 is SGHAT and CDR2 FQNNGV. The CDR3 length is 16 residues.

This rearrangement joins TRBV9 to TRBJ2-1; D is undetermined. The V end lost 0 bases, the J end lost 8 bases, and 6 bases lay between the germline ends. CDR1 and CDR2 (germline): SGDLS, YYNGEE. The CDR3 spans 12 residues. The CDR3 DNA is TGTGCCAGCAGCGTAGGGATGGATGAGCAGTTCTTC. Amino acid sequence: CASSVGMDEQFF.

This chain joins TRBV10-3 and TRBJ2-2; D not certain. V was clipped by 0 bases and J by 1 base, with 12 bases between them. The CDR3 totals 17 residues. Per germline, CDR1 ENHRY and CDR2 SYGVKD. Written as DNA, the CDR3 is TGTGCCATCAGTGAGTCTTGGCTAGATCTGAACACCGGGGAGCTGTTTTTT. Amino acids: CAISESWLDLNTGELFF.

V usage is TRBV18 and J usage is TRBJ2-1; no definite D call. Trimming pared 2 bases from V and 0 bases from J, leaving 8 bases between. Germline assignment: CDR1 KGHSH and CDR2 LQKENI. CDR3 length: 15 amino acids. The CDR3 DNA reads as TGTGCCAGCTCACCAAACATTAGCTCCTACAATGAGCAGTTCTTC. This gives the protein CASSPNISSYNEQFF.

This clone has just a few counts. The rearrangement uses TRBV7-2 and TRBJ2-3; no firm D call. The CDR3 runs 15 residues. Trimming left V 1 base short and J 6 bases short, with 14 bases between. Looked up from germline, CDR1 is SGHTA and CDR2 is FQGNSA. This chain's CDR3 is CASSLGSRRHDTQYF. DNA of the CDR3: TGTGCCAGCAGCTTAGGTTCCCGGCGGCACGATACGCAGTATTTT.

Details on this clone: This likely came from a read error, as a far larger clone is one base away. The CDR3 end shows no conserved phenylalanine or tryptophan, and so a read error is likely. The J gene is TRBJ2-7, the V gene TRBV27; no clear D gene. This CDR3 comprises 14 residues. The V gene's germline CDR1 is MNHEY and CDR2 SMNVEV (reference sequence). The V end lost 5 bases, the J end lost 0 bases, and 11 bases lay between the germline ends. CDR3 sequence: CASSPRTDSYEQYS. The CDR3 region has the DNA TGTGCCAGCAGTCCAAGGACGGACTCCTACGAGCAGTACTCC.

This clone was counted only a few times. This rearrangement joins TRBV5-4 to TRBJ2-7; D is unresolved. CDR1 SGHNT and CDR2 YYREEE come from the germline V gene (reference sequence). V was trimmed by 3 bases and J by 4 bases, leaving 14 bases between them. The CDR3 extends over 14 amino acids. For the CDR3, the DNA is TGTGCCAGCAGCTCGGCCGGCGCCTCGTACGAGCAGTACTTC. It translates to CASSSAGASYEQYF.

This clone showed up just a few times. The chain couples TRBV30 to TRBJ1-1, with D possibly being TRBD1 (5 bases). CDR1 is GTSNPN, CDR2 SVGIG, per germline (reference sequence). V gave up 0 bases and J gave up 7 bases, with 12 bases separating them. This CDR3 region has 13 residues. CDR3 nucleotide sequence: TGTGCCTGGAGTGTATTGGATGGGGGTGAAGCTTTCTTT. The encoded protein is CAWSVLDGGEAFF.

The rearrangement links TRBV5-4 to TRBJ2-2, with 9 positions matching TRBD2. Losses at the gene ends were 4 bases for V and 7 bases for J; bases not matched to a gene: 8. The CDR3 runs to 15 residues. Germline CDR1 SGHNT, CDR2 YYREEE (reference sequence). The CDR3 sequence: CASSPTSGTDGELFF. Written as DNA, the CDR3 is TGTGCCAGCAGCCCGACTAGCGGAACAGACGGGGAGCTGTTTTTT.

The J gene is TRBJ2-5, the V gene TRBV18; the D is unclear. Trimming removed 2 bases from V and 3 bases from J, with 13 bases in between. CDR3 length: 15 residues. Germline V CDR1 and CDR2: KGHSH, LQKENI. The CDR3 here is CASSPRVRVKETQYF. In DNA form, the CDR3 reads TGTGCCAGCTCACCAAGGGTCCGTGTGAAAGAGACCCAGTACTTC.

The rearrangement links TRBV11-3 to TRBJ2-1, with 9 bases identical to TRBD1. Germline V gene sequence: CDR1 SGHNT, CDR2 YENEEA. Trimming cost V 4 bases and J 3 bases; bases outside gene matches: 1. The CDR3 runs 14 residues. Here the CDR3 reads CASSWGQGYNEQFF. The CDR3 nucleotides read TGTGCCAGCAGCTGGGGACAGGGCTACAATGAGCAGTTCTTC.

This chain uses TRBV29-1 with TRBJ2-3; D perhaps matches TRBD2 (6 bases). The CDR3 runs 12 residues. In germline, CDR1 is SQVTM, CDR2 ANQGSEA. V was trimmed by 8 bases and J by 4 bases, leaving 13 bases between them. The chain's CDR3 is CSIPGGPDTQYF. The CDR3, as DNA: TGCAGCATCCCCGGGGGTCCAGATACGCAGTATTTT.

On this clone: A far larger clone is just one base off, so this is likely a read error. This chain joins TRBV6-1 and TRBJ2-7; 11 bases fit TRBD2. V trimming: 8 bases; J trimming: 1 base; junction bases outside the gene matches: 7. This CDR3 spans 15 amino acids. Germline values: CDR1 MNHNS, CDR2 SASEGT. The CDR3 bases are TGTGCCAGCGGAGGGACTAGCGGTATTTCCTACGAGCAGTACTTC. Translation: CASGGTSGISYEQYF.

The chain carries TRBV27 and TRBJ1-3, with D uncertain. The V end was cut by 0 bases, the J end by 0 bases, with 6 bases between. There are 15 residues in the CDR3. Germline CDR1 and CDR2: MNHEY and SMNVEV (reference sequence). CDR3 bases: TGTGCCAGCAGTTTATCCCTCAGCTCTGGAAACACCATATATTTT. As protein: CASSLSLSSGNTIYF.